Each of the 17 T cell receptor beta chains below was sequenced from the same sample in a study of technical replicates of blood from a handful of donors. Generated by immunoSEQ multiplex PCR, the TCRdb table keeps only in-frame clones and is missing some. The sample contains approximately 76,000 clones, roughly 90% of which appear only once. Sequencing input: T cells isolated from PBMCs. These receptors all come from a human donor in good health.

The chain recombines TRBV5-1 with TRBJ2-5; TRBD1 matches at 8 bases. Germline CDR1 reads SGHRS; CDR2 reads YFSETQ. The trim removed 2 bases at V and 5 bases at J, leaving 5 bases unmatched. This CDR3 has 14 residues. Here the CDR3 DNA reads TGCGCCAGCAGCTTTATGGGACAGGCCGAGACCCAGTACTTC. Translated, it gives CASSFMGQAETQYF.

V is TRBV4-2 and J is TRBJ2-7, with 8 nucleotides matching TRBD2. The J segment lost 1 base and the V segment lost 4 bases, leaving 6 bases of the junction unmatched. Germline V gene sequence: CDR1 LGHNA, CDR2 YNFKEQ. The CDR3 is made up of 15 amino acids. The CDR3 here is CASSRFSGNSYEQYF. In DNA form, the CDR3 reads TGTGCCAGCAGCCGGTTTAGCGGGAATTCCTACGAGCAGTACTTC.

The chain combines TRBV28 with TRBJ1-3; TRBD1 aligns across 9 bases. The CDR3 has 16 residues. The germline V gene has CDR1 MDHEN and CDR2 SYDVKM. The V segment lost 2 bases and the J segment 4 bases; nucleotides outside the gene matches: 6. CDR3 residues: CASSLRDRAPGNTIYF. DNA for the CDR3: TGTGCCAGCAGTTTAAGGGACAGGGCTCCAGGAAACACCATATATTTT. Full variable domain (remainder filled in from reference TRBV28 and TRBJ1-3): DVKVTQSSRYLVKRTGEKVFLECVQDMDHENMFWYRQDPGLGLRLIYFSYDVKMKEKGDIPEGYSVSREKKERFSLILESASTNQTSMYLCASSLRDRAPGNTIYFGEGSWLTVV.

The chain carries TRBV7-9 and TRBJ1-1; D possibly corresponds to TRBD1 (6 bases). There are 13 residues in the CDR3. The germline gives CDR1 SEHNR, CDR2 FQNEAQ (reference sequence). The V gene lost 5 bases and the J gene lost 10 bases, with 17 bases spanning the gap. The CDR3 coding sequence is TGTGCCAGCAGCCCTAAACAGGGACCGGGAGCTTTCTTT. Amino acid sequence: CASSPKQGPGAFF.

This chain connects TRBV11-1 to TRBJ2-3, with 8 positions matching TRBD2. Trimming took 5 bases from V and 6 from J; bases not matched to a gene: 13. Germline V gene sequence: CDR1 SGHAT, CDR2 FQDESV (reference sequence). CDR3 length equals 16 residues. CDR3 sequence reads: CASSQPLAGPRDTQYF. The CDR3 DNA is TGTGCCAGCAGCCAACCCCTAGCGGGCCCACGGGATACGCAGTATTTT.

The J gene is TRBJ2-7, the V gene TRBV6-6, with D maybe TRBD2 (5 bases). Trimming cost V 8 bases and J 0 bases, with 14 bases left between them. The CDR3 is made up of 14 amino acids. CDR1 is MNHNY, CDR2 SVGAGI, per germline (reference sequence). The DNA for the CDR3 is TGTGCCAGCCGTCGAGGGTATATCTCCTACGAGCAGTACTTC. Residues: CASRRGYISYEQYF.

V usage is TRBV5-4 and J usage is TRBJ1-1; D is uncertain. V was trimmed by 4 bases and J by 5 bases, leaving 6 bases between them. The CDR3 extends over 11 amino acids. CDR1 is SGHNT, CDR2 YYREEE, per germline (reference sequence). CDR3 in DNA: TGTGCCAGCAGCGCGAATACTGAAGCTTTCTTT. As protein: CASSANTEAFF.

The J gene is TRBJ1-1, the V gene TRBV28; D may be TRBD1 (6 bases). V lost 6 bases, J lost 4 bases, and 15 bases lay in between. The germline V gene has CDR1 MDHEN and CDR2 SYDVKM. CDR3 length: 14 amino acids. The CDR3 DNA follows: TGTGCCAGCAGCTTTTCAACAGGGAGCACTGAAGCTTTCTTT. It specifies CASSFSTGSTEAFF. Full variable domain (missing parts from reference TRBV28 and TRBJ1-1): DVKVTQSSRYLVKRTGEKVFLECVQDMDHENMFWYRQDPGLGLRLIYFSYDVKMKEKGDIPEGYSVSREKKERFSLILESASTNQTSMYLCASSFSTGSTEAFFGQGTRLTVV.

This sequence joins TRBV28 and TRBJ1-5; no reliable D call. Per germline, CDR1 MDHEN and CDR2 SYDVKM. The CDR3 length is 15 residues. Between the trimmed V and J ends, which lost 10 bases and 2 bases, there was a span of 18 bases. CDR3: CATFTKAGGNQPQHF. The CDR3 DNA reads as TGTGCCACTTTTACCAAGGCGGGCGGCAATCAGCCCCAGCATTTT.

The chain employs TRBV27 and TRBJ2-7; TRBD2 matches at 12 bases. The CDR3 runs to 14 residues. The V gene's germline CDR1 is MNHEY and CDR2 SMNVEV (reference sequence). The V gene end was trimmed by 10 bases and the J gene end by 5 bases; junction bases not matched to a gene: 9. CDR3 sequence: CATRTGLAGDEQYF. In nucleotides, the CDR3 is TGTGCCACCCGAACGGGACTAGCGGGCGACGAGCAGTACTTC.

The rearrangement uses TRBV2 and TRBJ1-2; 12 nucleotides agree with TRBD1. J gave up 7 bases and V 4 bases, and 4 bases lay outside the gene matches. Germline V gene sequence: CDR1 SNHLY, CDR2 FYNNEI. CDR3 length: 14 residues. The DNA for the CDR3 is TGTGCCAGCAGTGGGGACAGGGGGCGCGGTGGCTACACCTTC. This sequence encodes CASSGDRGRGGYTF.

V usage is TRBV7-2 and J usage is TRBJ2-7; TRBD2 matches at 15 bases. V shed 3 bases and J 4 bases; nucleotides not matched to a gene: 13. CDR1 and CDR2 from the germline V gene are SGHTA and FQGNSA. This CDR3 has 19 residues. The CDR3 coding sequence is TGTGCCAGCAGCTTGGGGACTAGCGGGAGGTTGCGCTTGATTTACGAGCAGTACTTC. It specifies CASSLGTSGRLRLIYEQYF.

This clone was detected once. The CDR3: CASSLTQSSGAYNEQFF. CDR3 DNA sequence: TGTGCCAGCAGCTTAACTCAGTCTAGCGGGGCCTACAATGAGCAGTTCTTC. The rearrangement uses TRBV7-3 and TRBJ2-1; 9 bases fit TRBD2. The trim removed 0 bases at V and 2 bases at J, leaving 5 bases unmatched. This CDR3 spans 17 amino acids. Looked up from germline, CDR1 is SGHTA and CDR2 is FQGTGA. Full variable domain (outside the CDR3, taken from reference TRBV7-3 and TRBJ2-1): GAGVSQTPSNKVTEKGKYVELRCDPISGHTALYWYRQSLGQGPEFLIYFQGTGAADDSGLPNDRFFAVRPEGSVSTLKIQRTERGDSAVYLCASSLTQSSGAYNEQFFGPGTRLTVL.

The gene calls are TRBV10-3 and TRBJ2-2; TRBD2 matches 9 bases. The ends lost 9 bases at V and 0 bases at J; junction bases unmatched: 2. The CDR3 runs to 14 residues. From germline, CDR1 is ENHRY and CDR2 SYGVKD. CDR3 protein: CAMTSGPNTGELFF. The CDR3 DNA is TGTGCCATGACTAGCGGCCCGAACACCGGGGAGCTGTTTTTT.

The chain uses TRBV6-1 and TRBJ2-7, with D hard to call. Germline assignment: CDR1 MNHNS and CDR2 SASEGT. The V end lost 4 bases, the J end lost 3 bases, and 4 bases lay between the germline ends. The CDR3 consists of 11 residues. The CDR3 DNA is TGTGCCAGCAGTGGTCTCTACGAGCAGTACTTC. The encoded protein is CASSGLYEQYF.

This chain joins TRBV7-6 and TRBJ1-5; 10 nucleotides line up with TRBD1. CDR3 length: 15 amino acids. The V segment lost 4 bases and the J segment 7 bases; nucleotides outside the gene matches: 7. CDR1 and CDR2 from the germline V gene are SGHVS and FNYEAQ. CDR3 region: CASSSTEGQGQPQHF. CDR3 sequence (DNA): TGTGCCAGCAGCTCCACGGAGGGACAGGGGCAGCCCCAGCATTTT.

This chain joins TRBV19 and TRBJ2-3; TRBD2 matches at 7 bases. Germline V gene sequence: CDR1 LNHDA, CDR2 SQIVND (reference sequence). V gave up 0 bases and J gave up 1 base; unmatched junction bases: 10. The CDR3 is 18 amino acids. The CDR3: CASSIDLRGGEGTDTQYF. The CDR3 DNA reads as TGTGCCAGTAGTATAGACCTTCGTGGGGGGGAGGGCACAGATACGCAGTATTTT.